This T cell receptor (beta chain) comes out of a study of shared clonotypes between healthy human individuals. Broader study findings: In contrast to clonotypes shared by all four donors, non-shared clonotypes had lower generation probabilities. Richness estimates generally favored naive over memory subsets.

On this clone itself: Its antigen is not known.

Using immunoSEQ multiplex PCR, the repertoire was profiled, and TCRdb retains in-frame clones only, with some absent. The sample shows 640,000 or so clones, roughly 78% of them seen only once. This receptor was identified in a woman in her twenties or thirties in good health. Sample: memory CD4+ T cells sorted from blood. Sample subset: CD45RA-negative fraction.

The CDR3 region is CATSRDPRKADGKLFF. The CDR3 nucleotides are TGTGCCACCAGCAGAGATCCTAGGAAAGCCGATGGAAAACTGTTTTTT. The chain has TRBV15 and TRBJ1-4, with unresolved D. V lost 0 bases and J 10 bases, leaving 18 bases between the germline ends. The CDR3 has 16 residues. Germline values: CDR1 LNHNV, CDR2 YYDKDF (reference sequence).